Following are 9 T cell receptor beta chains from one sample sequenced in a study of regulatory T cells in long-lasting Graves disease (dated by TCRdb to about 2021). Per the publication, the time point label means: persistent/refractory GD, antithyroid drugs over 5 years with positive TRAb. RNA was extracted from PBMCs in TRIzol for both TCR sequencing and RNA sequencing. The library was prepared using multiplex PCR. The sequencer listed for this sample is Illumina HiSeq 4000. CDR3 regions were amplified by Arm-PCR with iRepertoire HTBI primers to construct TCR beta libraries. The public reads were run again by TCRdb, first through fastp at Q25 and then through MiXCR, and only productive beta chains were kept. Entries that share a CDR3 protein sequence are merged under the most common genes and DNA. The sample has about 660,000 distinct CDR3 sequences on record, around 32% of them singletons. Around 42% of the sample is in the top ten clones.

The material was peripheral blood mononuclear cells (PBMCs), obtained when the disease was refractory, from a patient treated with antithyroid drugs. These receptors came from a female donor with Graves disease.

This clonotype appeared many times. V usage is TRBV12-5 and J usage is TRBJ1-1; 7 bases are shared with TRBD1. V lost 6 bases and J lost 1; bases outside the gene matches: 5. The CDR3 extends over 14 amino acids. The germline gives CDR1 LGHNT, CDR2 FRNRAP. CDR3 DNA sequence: TGTGCTAGTGGCCCGGGACAGCCGAACACTGAAGCTTTCTTT. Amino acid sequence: CASGPGQPNTEAFF.

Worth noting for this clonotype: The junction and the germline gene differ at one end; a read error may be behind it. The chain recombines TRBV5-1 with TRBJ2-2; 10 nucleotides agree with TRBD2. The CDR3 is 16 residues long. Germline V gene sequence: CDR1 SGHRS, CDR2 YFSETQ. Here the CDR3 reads CASSLASGSNSGELFF. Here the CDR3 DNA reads TGCGCCAGCAGCTTGGCTAGCGGGAGTAACAGCGGGGAGCTGTTTTTT.

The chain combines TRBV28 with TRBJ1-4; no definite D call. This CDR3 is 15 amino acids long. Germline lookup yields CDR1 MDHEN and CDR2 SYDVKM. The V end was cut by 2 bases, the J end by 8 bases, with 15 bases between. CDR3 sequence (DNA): TGTGCCAGCAGTTTAACGGCCGGTTGGGGAGAAAAACTGTTTTTT. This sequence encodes CASSLTAGWGEKLFF.

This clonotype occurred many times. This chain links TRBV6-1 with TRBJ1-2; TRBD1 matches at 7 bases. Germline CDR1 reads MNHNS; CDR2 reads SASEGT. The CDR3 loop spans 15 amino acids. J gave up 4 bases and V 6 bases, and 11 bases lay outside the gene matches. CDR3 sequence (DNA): TGTGCCAGCAGGGCGACAGGGCCACTCTCCTATGGCTACACCTTC. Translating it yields CASRATGPLSYGYTF.

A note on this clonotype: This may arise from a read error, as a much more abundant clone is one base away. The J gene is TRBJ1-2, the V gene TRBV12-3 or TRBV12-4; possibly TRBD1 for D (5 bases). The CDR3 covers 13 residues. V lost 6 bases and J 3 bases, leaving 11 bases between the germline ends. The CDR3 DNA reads TGTGCCAGCAGAAGGGACGGGGACTATGGCTACACCTTC. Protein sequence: CASRRDGDYGYTF.

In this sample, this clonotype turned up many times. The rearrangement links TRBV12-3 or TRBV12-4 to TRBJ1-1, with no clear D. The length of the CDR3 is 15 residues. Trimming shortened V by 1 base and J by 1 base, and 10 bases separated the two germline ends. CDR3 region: CASSLGRISNTEAFF. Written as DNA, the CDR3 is TGTGCCAGCAGTTTAGGGCGGATCTCGAACACTGAAGCTTTCTTT.

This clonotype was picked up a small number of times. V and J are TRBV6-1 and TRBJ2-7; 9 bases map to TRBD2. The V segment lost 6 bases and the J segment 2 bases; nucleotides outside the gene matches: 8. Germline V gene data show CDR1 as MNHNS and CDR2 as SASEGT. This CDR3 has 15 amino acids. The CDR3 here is CASSVGSGSTYEQYF. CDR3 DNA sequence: TGTGCCAGCAGCGTAGGTAGCGGGAGTACCTACGAGCAGTACTTC.

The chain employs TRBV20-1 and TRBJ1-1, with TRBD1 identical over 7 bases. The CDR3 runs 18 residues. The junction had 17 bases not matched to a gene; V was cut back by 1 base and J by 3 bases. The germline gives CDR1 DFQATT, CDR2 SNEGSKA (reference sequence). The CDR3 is CSARGAGQSTQGDTEAFF. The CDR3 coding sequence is TGCAGTGCTAGAGGGGCGGGACAGTCCACTCAAGGTGACACTGAAGCTTTCTTT.

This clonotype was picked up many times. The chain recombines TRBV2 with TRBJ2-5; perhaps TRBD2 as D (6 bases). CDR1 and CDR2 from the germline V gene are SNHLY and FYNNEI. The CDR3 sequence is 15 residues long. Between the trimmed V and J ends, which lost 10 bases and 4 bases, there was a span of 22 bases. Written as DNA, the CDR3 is TGTGCCATCACACCACCGGAGGGCCCGGGAGAGACCCAGTACTTC. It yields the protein CAITPPEGPGETQYF.